These T cell receptor beta chains were read from a single sample in a study of early stage breast cancer tumors. Some clones are missing from TCRdb's copy, which holds only in-frame ones; the method was immunoSEQ multiplex PCR. This sample has about 69,000 clones, with 80% found just once. The specimen sequenced was blood. Source of these receptors: a person in their forties with breast cancer. Both conserved end residues are part of each CDR3. A D gene is named only where the DNA matches it firmly. Where a row states a size, it is once, few, many or the class of an expanded clone; other rows omit it.

D	size	V	J	DNA	CDR3
.	.	TRBV4-1	TRBJ2-7	TGCGCCAGCAGCCAAGATATCGCCTACGAGCAGTACTTC	CASSQDIAYEQYF
TRBD1	.	TRBV5-1	TRBJ1-5	TGCGCCAGCAGCTTATCAGGGGGCGGCCAGCCCCAGCATTTT	CASSLSGGGQPQHF
.	few	TRBV10-3	TRBJ2-7	TGTGCCACAGGGCGAAATGGGATCGAGCAGTACTTC	CATGRNGIEQYF
.	once	TRBV4-1	TRBJ2-1	TGCGCCAGCAGCCAAGATCGGGTGCGGGGTTCCTACAATGAGCAGTTCTTC	CASSQDRVRGSYNEQFF
TRBD1	.	TRBV19	TRBJ1-5	TGTGCCAGTAAAAATCCGGGACAGGGGAGCCAGCCCCAGCATTTT	CASKNPGQGSQPQHF
TRBD2	.	TRBV9	TRBJ2-5	TGTGCCAGCGGACGAACTAGCGGGAGGGATCAAGAGACCCAGTACTTC	CASGRTSGRDQETQYF
.	few	TRBV6-6	TRBJ2-7	TGTGCCAGCATGGCGGGACTTTTCGGCTACGAGCAGTACTTC	CASMAGLFGYEQYF
.	few	TRBV18	TRBJ1-2	TGTGCCAGCTCACCGGTTGAAGCTAACTATGGCTACACCTTC	CASSPVEANYGYTF
TRBD2	few	TRBV30	TRBJ2-1	TGTGCCTGGACGACTAGCGGGCGGAACAATGAGCAGTTCTTC	CAWTTSGRNNEQFF
.	.	TRBV5-1	TRBJ2-2	TGCGCCAGCAAGGGGAGAGACACCGGGGAGCTGTTTTTT	CASKGRDTGELFF
.	.	TRBV5-1	TRBJ2-3	TGCGCCAGCAGCTTGGATTGGGGGATGTCGGATACGCAGTATTTT	CASSLDWGMSDTQYF
.	.	TRBV18	TRBJ2-2	TGTGCCAGCTCACTTAACCAGGCTATCGCGAACACCGGGGAGCTGTTTTTT	CASSLNQAIANTGELFF
.	once	TRBV18	TRBJ1-4	TGTGCCAGCTCACCACCGGGGAGAACTAATGAAAAACTGTTTTTT	CASSPPGRTNEKLFF
TRBD1	.	TRBV6-1	TRBJ2-7	TGTGCCAGCAGTATGACAGGGGTCGTCTACGAGCAGTACTTC	CASSMTGVVYEQYF
TRBD1	.	TRBV9	TRBJ2-2	TGTGCCAGCAGCGCAGGGGGCTCTAAGGGCGGGGAGCTGTTTTTT	CASSAGGSKGGELFF
.	.	TRBV4-1	TRBJ2-7	TGCGCCAGCAGCCAAGGCTATTTCTACGAGCAGTACTTC	CASSQGYFYEQYF
TRBD1	.	TRBV18	TRBJ1-5	TGTGCCAGCTCACCACCTGGGACAGGGGGTCAGCCCCAGCATTTT	CASSPPGTGGQPQHF
.	.	TRBV21-1	TRBJ2-7	TGTGCCCTTACAGGGGCATCTCCCTACGAGCAGTACTTC	CALTGASPYEQYF
TRBD2	few	TRBV15	TRBJ2-7	TGTGCCACCAGCAGAGCCGGGGGGCCGGGAGGGGTCGAGCAGTACTTC	CATSRAGGPGGVEQYF
TRBD2	.	TRBV19	TRBJ2-2	TGTGCCAGCACATCCGGGACTAGCGGGAGTACCGGGGAGCTGTTTTTT	CASTSGTSGSTGELFF
.	once	TRBV19	TRBJ2-7	TGTGCCAGTAGTATAGAGCCCCGGGCAGACAGCAAGCAGTACTTC	CASSIEPRADSKQYF
TRBD1	.	TRBV28	TRBJ1-5	TGTGCCAGCAGTGTGGACAGGAGATACAATCAGCCCCAGCATTTT	CASSVDRRYNQPQHF
.	.	TRBV7-9	TRBJ1-3	TGTGCCAGCACCTACGGGAGCTCTGGAAACACCATATATTTT	CASTYGSSGNTIYF
.	.	TRBV4-1	TRBJ2-7	TGCGCCAGCAGCCAAGAAAGAGCCTACGAGCAGTACTTC	CASSQERAYEQYF
.	.	TRBV14	TRBJ2-1	TGTGCCAGCAGCCTCCATAAGGCAAGTGAGCAGTTCTTC	CASSLHKASEQFF
.	.	TRBV28	TRBJ2-5	TGTGCCAGCAGGATCTACACAGGGAACGAGACCCAGTACTTC	CASRIYTGNETQYF
TRBD1	.	TRBV28	TRBJ1-4	TGTGCCAGCAGCACAGGGGGTCTGAATGAAAAACTGTTTTTT	CASSTGGLNEKLFF
TRBD1	.	TRBV19	TRBJ1-5	TGTGCCAGTGTAGACAGGGGCAATCAGCCCCAGCATTTT	CASVDRGNQPQHF
.	few	TRBV27	TRBJ1-1	TGTGCCAGCAGTTTATCGCGGGGGGGGAACACTGAAGCTTTCTTT	CASSLSRGGNTEAFF
TRBD1	once	TRBV10-2	TRBJ1-1	TGCGCCAGCAGTGATCGGACAGGGGACTTAGCTGTAGCTTTCTTT	CASSDRTGDLAVAFF
TRBD1	.	TRBV5-1	TRBJ1-2	TGCGCCAGCAGCTTGACAGGGGCTGAATATGGCTACACCTTC	CASSLTGAEYGYTF
.	few	TRBV10-3	TRBJ2-5	TGTGCCATCAGAGGGGGAAGTGAGACCCAGTACTTC	CAIRGGSETQYF
.	.	TRBV5-1	TRBJ2-7	TGCGCCAGCAGCTTGGGGTGGGGGATCGTCTCCTACGAGCAGTACTTC	CASSLGWGIVSYEQYF
TRBD1	.	TRBV19	TRBJ1-1	TGTGCCAGTCGAGGGACAGGGTGGACTGAAGCTTTCTTT	CASRGTGWTEAFF
.	.	TRBV18	TRBJ2-2	TGTGCCAGCTCACCCTCGGACACCAACGCGAACACCGGGGAGCTGTTTTTT	CASSPSDTNANTGELFF
.	few	TRBV30	TRBJ1-5	TGTGCCTGGAGCCATCAACAGGTCTACCCCCAGCATTTT	CAWSHQQVYPQHF
.	.	TRBV2	TRBJ2-5	TGTGCCAGCAGTGCGACCAAACCGGAGACCCAGTACTTC	CASSATKPETQYF
.	.	TRBV4-1	TRBJ2-1	TGCGCCAGCAGCCACCCCGGTGACAATGAGCAGTTCTTC	CASSHPGDNEQFF
.	.	TRBV11-2	TRBJ1-4	TGTGCCAGCAGCCCCGGTTTGGCAGGGTGGGGTGAAAAACTGTTTTTT	CASSPGLAGWGEKLFF
.	few	TRBV2	TRBJ2-2	TGTGCCAGCAGTGAAGAGCCGGCCACCGGGGAGCTGTTTTTT	CASSEEPATGELFF
.	.	TRBV9	TRBJ1-2	TGTGCCAGCAGCCCTAGTGGGAGAGGGGTTGAAGGCTACACCTTC	CASSPSGRGVEGYTF
.	.	TRBV11-2	TRBJ1-2	TGTGCCAGCAGCTTTGGGCAGTCCGACAGGGGCTACACCTTC	CASSFGQSDRGYTF
.	.	TRBV6-5	TRBJ1-3	TGTGCCAGCAGTTACTCGGGGGAAACCTCTGGAAACACCATATATTTT	CASSYSGETSGNTIYF
.	.	TRBV21-1	TRBJ2-5	TGTGCCAGCAGCAAAGATAGAGAGACCCAGTACTTC	CASSKDRETQYF
.	.	TRBV19	TRBJ1-6	TGTGCCAGTAGTATTTCAGCCCGGCGAGGGGGTGGCGGTTCACCCCTCCACTTT	CASSISARRGGGGSPLHF
TRBD1	.	TRBV7-9	TRBJ2-7	TGTGCCAGCAGCTCGTCCCGACAGGGGGCGCATGAGCAGTACTTC	CASSSSRQGAHEQYF
.	once	TRBV7-2	TRBJ2-7	TGTGCCAGCAGCCGGACTACCTCCTGGGAGCAGTACTTC	CASSRTTSWEQYF